The clone carrying this TCR beta chain is medium-sized (0.01 to 0.1%) in the sample. Its antigen is still unknown. This sample stems from a study of immune heterogeneity within non-small cell lung tumors. The CDR3 totals 12 residues. V was cut by 8 bases and J by 4 bases, with 11 bases left in between. Germline lookup yields CDR1 SGHTA and CDR2 FQGNSA. Study-wide findings and caveats: High-frequency T-cell receptor beta clonotypes were largely distinct between individual patients. Local T-cell clonality tracked local tumor mutational burden, showing a moderate yet significant relationship (R 0.3 to 0.4).

With 550 to 700 ng used per sample, the template was genomic DNA from bulk tumor. Multiple biopsies spaced far apart were taken from each primary tumor during surgery. Untreated, newly diagnosed non-small cell lung cancer patients underwent curative surgery. Multiplex PCR employing 32 V and 13 J primers generated amplicons of the TCR beta CDR3. TCRdb re-analysed the multiplex PCR reads in MiXCR, keeping a single row per CDR3 protein. Here the sample spans 2,500 to 3,000 distinct CDR3 sequences, over 15% being singletons. The rearrangement joins TRBV7-2 to TRBJ1-2; D is ambiguous. The sample consisted of lung tumor tissue. The receptor was derived from a woman aged 45-59 years with non-small cell lung cancer. CDR3 DNA: TGTGCCAGCTACGCAGGAGGCTATGGCTACACCTTC. As protein: CASYAGGYGYTF.